This entry concerns a single TCR beta chain. CDR1 is WSHSY and CDR2 is SAAADI in the germline V gene. Trimming left V 7 bases short and J 9 bases short, with 16 bases between. The CDR3 totals 13 residues. The sample is drawn from a study of T cell repertoires in ileal Crohn's disease. Repertoires were generated with immunoSEQ multiplex PCR, while TCRdb's copy carries only in-frame clones and drops some. The table shows a few thousand clones, with roughly 81% occurring only once. This chain connects TRBV10-2 to TRBJ1-5; the D gene is possibly TRBD1 (6 bases). Input material: ileal tissue. The receptor comes from an adult with Crohn's disease. In DNA form, the CDR3 reads TGCGCCAGCACCCTGACAGGCTCGAGGCCCCAGCATTTT. Residues: CASTLTGSRPQHF.